Listed below are T cell receptor beta chains from one sample, sequenced in a study of T-cell reconstitution after alpha-beta-depleted transplantation in children. A single record per CDR3 protein comes from TCRdb applying MiXCR to the PCR reads. The sample consists of approximately 510,000 distinct CDR3 sequences, approximately 16% of them appearing once. The specimen was PBMCs from the stem cell graft donor, collected from the stem cell graft. Source of these receptors: a human donor who donated a stem cell graft to a child with acute lymphoblastic leukemia. Both conserved end residues are part of each CDR3.

TRBJ1-6 TRBV4-2 CASSQDNFNSPLHF
TRBJ2-1 TRBV21-1 CASSKWEGVYNEQFF
TRBJ2-7 TRBV3-1 CASSQTDRSPYEQYF
TRBJ1-3 TRBV6-5 CASSYKPGSGYNSGNTIYF
TRBJ2-1 TRBV20-1 CSARQENSYNEQFF
TRBJ2-1 TRBV29-1 CSVLADAYNEQFF
TRBJ1-2 TRBV27 CASSPRGILYGYTF
TRBJ2-7 TRBV12-3/TRBV12-4 CASGLSLGLALSYEQYF
TRBJ1-1 TRBV6-1 CASSEVRDRVFVLYTEAFF
TRBJ2-5 TRBV7-9 CASNTTSSETQYF
TRBJ2-7 TRBV6-2/TRBV6-3 CASSSFSGGNLYEQYF
TRBJ2-2 TRBV19 CASSPHWGGGTGELFF
TRBJ2-5 TRBV27 CASSPPGGRGRTQYF
TRBJ1-1 TRBV7-3 CASSSSSMNTEAFF
TRBJ2-7 TRBV12-3/TRBV12-4 CASSFWSGPGGEQYF
TRBJ1-1 TRBV11-1 CASSRDRGRAFF
TRBJ2-7 TRBV7-9 CASSLSLSGFVAEQYF
TRBJ1-1 TRBV5-1 CASSLVEDTEAFF
TRBJ1-4 TRBV10-3 CAISRGEKLFF
TRBJ2-7 TRBV12-3/TRBV12-4 CASSSLAGGYEQYF
TRBJ2-3 TRBV9 CASSVQRVSGTTGDTQYF
TRBJ2-1 TRBV5-1 CASRLAELYNEQFF
TRBJ2-7 TRBV3-1 CASRTLAGPYEQYF
TRBJ2-5 TRBV12-3/TRBV12-4 CASSPFDRKTQYF
TRBJ2-7 TRBV4-2 CASSQNSGRAYEQYF
TRBJ1-6 TRBV7-2 CASSLMERNSPLHF
TRBJ1-1 TRBV9 CASSPYLDRANTEAFF
TRBJ2-1 TRBV12-3/TRBV12-4 CASSRDRVPYNEQFF
TRBJ2-3 TRBV2 CASRWGSTDTQYF
TRBJ1-6 TRBV12-3/TRBV12-4 CASSPQTGRSNSPLHF
TRBJ2-5 TRBV5-1 CASSLGLARYQETQYF
TRBJ2-2 TRBV2 CAKGQASNTGELFF
TRBJ1-1 TRBV7-2 CASGRTGDGYSEAFF
TRBJ2-1 TRBV4-1 CASSQGRAGGPNEQFF
TRBJ2-7 TRBV20-1 CSAEDISYEQYF
TRBJ1-1 TRBV12-3/TRBV12-4 CASSLRSLPLDRGNTEAFF
TRBJ1-4 TRBV27 CASSHKDGENEKLFF
TRBJ1-2 TRBV7-9 CASSLLGGAYGYTF
TRBJ1-1 TRBV10-2 CASSLPRAIEAFF
TRBJ1-5 TRBV20-1 CSAQGGAENQPQHF
TRBJ2-7 TRBV25-1 CASSESAAGGDEQYF
TRBJ2-1 TRBV5-1 CASRSPGPSHYNEQFF
TRBJ1-1 TRBV11-2 CASSYHSRLGNTEAFF
TRBJ2-3 TRBV18 CASSPPSGRTDTQYF
TRBJ1-1 TRBV5-1 CASSLQGTWTEAFF
TRBJ2-5 TRBV6-1 CASSEALAAGQTQYF
TRBJ2-1 TRBV27 CASNPTGLNEQFF
TRBJ2-2 TRBV5-6 CASRRTGTGELFF
TRBJ2-2 TRBV5-1 CASSLRSGLAGIDGELFF
TRBJ2-2 TRBV5-6 CASSPGHATGELFF
TRBJ1-2 TRBV29-1 CSVSAFGGYTF
TRBJ2-7 TRBV6-5 CASSYGGSGEQYF
TRBJ2-7 TRBV20-1 CSARGTSASYEQYF
TRBJ1-5 TRBV2 CASSNRGYQPQHF
TRBJ1-2 TRBV20-1 CSARDLIRGLTYGYTF